The 12 T cell receptor beta chains below all came from one sample that was sequenced in a study of blood T cell repertoires in COVID-19. TCRdb's copy holds only in-frame clones and misses some; the assay was immunoSEQ multiplex PCR. The data contain about 64,000 clones, approximately 91% of them singletons. The sample was peripheral blood. The receptors here all came from a human donor in a cohort sampled during active COVID-19.

In its sample, this clone was seen once. The chain combines TRBV15 with TRBJ1-4; 7 bases align to TRBD1. The CDR3 covers 16 residues. The germline gives CDR1 LNHNV, CDR2 YYDKDF (reference sequence). With 0 bases clipped from V and 7 bases from J, the junction kept 8 bases outside the gene matches. The CDR3 DNA reads TGTGCCACCAGCAGAGATCGAACAGGGGTGGGTGAAAAACTGTTTTTT. This encodes CATSRDRTGVGEKLFF.

The chain couples TRBV21-1 to TRBJ2-5; the table's D call, TRBD2, has no DNA check behind it. TRBV21-1 is a listed pseudogene. This CDR3 is 13 amino acids long. CDR3 coding DNA: TGTGCCAGGGAGATGCGGGAGTCAGTCGCCCAGTACTTC. The encoded protein is CAREMRESVAQYF.

V and J are TRBV28 and TRBJ2-2, with 8 bases identical to TRBD1. Per the germline V gene, CDR1 is MDHEN and CDR2 is SYDVKM. V lost 6 bases to trimming and J lost 4 bases; unmatched junction nucleotides: 13. The CDR3 length is 17 residues. CDR3: CASRRPPGGTGTGELFF. CDR3 coding DNA: TGTGCCAGCAGACGTCCTCCAGGGGGCACGGGCACCGGGGAGCTGTTTTTT.

The gene calls are TRBV6-5 and TRBJ1-3, with a tentative D call TRBD1 (5 bases). The CDR3 has 15 residues. V lost 6 bases to trimming and J lost 1 base, with 13 bases between them. The germline gives CDR1 MNHEY, CDR2 SVGAGI. The CDR3: CASRTSDSSGNTIYF. The CDR3 DNA follows: TGTGCCAGCAGAACCTCCGACAGTTCTGGAAACACCATATATTTT.

This clone has only one observation. V gene TRBV5-8 combines with J gene TRBJ1-5, with 9 bases identical to TRBD1. Germline loops: CDR1 SGHTS, CDR2 YDEGEE. The V gene end was trimmed by 1 base and the J gene end by 7 bases; junction bases not matched to a gene: 6. This CDR3 has 15 residues. The chain's CDR3 is CASSLIQGARQPQHF. The CDR3 bases are TGTGCCAGCAGCTTGATACAGGGGGCAAGACAGCCCCAGCATTTT.

This rearrangement joins TRBV7-6 to TRBJ2-7; 11 nucleotides match TRBD1. This CDR3 spans 15 amino acids. With V trimmed by 4 bases and J by 3 bases, 5 bases remained unmatched. CDR1 is SGHVS, CDR2 FNYEAQ, per germline. The CDR3 here is CASSSPGQGGYEQYF. For the CDR3, the DNA is TGTGCCAGCAGCTCCCCGGGACAGGGGGGCTACGAGCAGTACTTC. Filled out from reference TRBV7-6 and TRBJ2-7, the complete variable domain reads GAGVSQSPRYKVTKRGQDVALRCDPISGHVSLYWYRQALGQGPEFLTYFNYEAQQDKSGLPNDRFSAERPEGSISTLTIQRTEQRDSAMYRCASSSPGQGGYEQYFGPGTRLTVT.

CDR3 nucleotides: TGCGCCAGCAGCCACGTATATCCGAAAGCGACAGGAAACCCTTACGAGCAGTACTTC. Encoded protein: CASSHVYPKATGNPYEQYF. The chain links TRBV4-1 to TRBJ2-7; D perhaps matches TRBD1 (6 bases). Germline assignment: CDR1 MGHRA and CDR2 YSYEKL. The CDR3 length is 19 residues. V was shortened by 3 bases and J by 4 bases, with 28 bases between the two germline ends.

V and J are TRBV6-2 or TRBV6-3 and TRBJ2-7; TRBD2 is a possible D gene (5 bases). This CDR3 has 12 amino acids. Per germline, CDR1 MNHEY and CDR2 SVGEGT. With 5 bases removed from V and 2 bases from J, the gap between germline ends came to 7 bases. The CDR3 spells CASSETTYEQYF. Written as DNA, the CDR3 is TGTGCCAGCAGTGAGACTACCTACGAGCAGTACTTC.

V and J are TRBV27 and TRBJ2-5, with 7 bases lining up with TRBD1. The ends lost 5 bases at V and 2 bases at J; junction bases unmatched: 8. There are 15 residues in the CDR3. CDR1 is MNHEY and CDR2 is SMNVEV in the germline V gene (reference sequence). CDR3 nucleotides: TGTGCCAGCAGTCCCACCGGGACAGCTCAAGAGACCCAGTACTTC. The encoded protein is CASSPTGTAQETQYF.

This chain joins TRBV11-3 and TRBJ2-7; possible D gene TRBD2, 6 bases. V lost 1 base and J 6 bases, leaving 10 bases between the germline ends. The CDR3 consists of 13 residues. Germline V gives CDR1 SGHNT, CDR2 YENEEA. The CDR3 is CASSLVGGGEQYF. The CDR3 bases are TGTGCCAGCAGCTTAGTTGGGGGAGGCGAGCAGTACTTC.

This chain connects TRBV4-3 to TRBJ2-1; TRBD2 agrees at 8 bases. This CDR3 has 13 residues. Germline-derived CDR1 and CDR2 are LGHNA and YSLEER. The ends lost 0 bases at V and 12 bases at J; junction bases unmatched: 4. The CDR3 region has the DNA TGCGCCAGCAGCCAAGATACTAGCGGTGGGCAGTTCTTC. Protein product: CASSQDTSGGQFF.

The chain carries TRBV6-2 or TRBV6-3 and TRBJ2-7; 10 nucleotides match TRBD2. CDR3 size: 16 residues. V lost 2 bases, J lost 5 bases, and 9 bases stayed unmatched. Germline-derived CDR1 and CDR2 are MNHEY and SVGEGT. The CDR3 loop is CASSYAIPGTSDEQYF. The CDR3 nucleotides read TGTGCCAGCAGTTACGCCATTCCCGGGACTAGCGACGAGCAGTACTTC.